These 23 T cell receptor beta chains came from one sample sequenced in a study of long-term antiretroviral therapy in people with HIV. Samples were assayed with immunoSEQ v3.0 at survey level. The data were produced by immunoSEQ multiplex PCR, yet TCRdb's version contains in-frame clones alone and is incomplete. The sample lists roughly 33,000 clones, almost 97% occurring once. Source: unsorted PBMCs, taken 6.9 years after starting antiretroviral therapy. The receptor source for this set is a man aged 25 to 45 with HIV.

Only one count was recorded for this clone. The rearrangement uses TRBV2 and TRBJ2-1, with 7 bases that match TRBD2. V shed 9 bases and J 4 bases; nucleotides not matched to a gene: 9. The V gene's germline CDR1 is SNHLY and CDR2 FYNNEI. The CDR3 covers 14 residues. The DNA for the CDR3 is TGTGCCAGGGGGGGGGAGGGCGCTTACAATGAGCAGTTCTTC. Translated: CARGGEGAYNEQFF.

The J gene is TRBJ2-7, the V gene TRBV2; D possibly corresponds to TRBD1 (6 bases). Deletions cut 7 bases from V and 3 bases from J, with 7 bases between. Looked up from germline, CDR1 is SNHLY and CDR2 is FYNNEI. This CDR3 has 11 residues. CDR3 nucleotide sequence: TGTGCCAGCAAGGACAGCTACGAGCAGTACTTC. Its protein product is CASKDSYEQYF.

This clone was observed once. The chain joins TRBV21-1 to TRBJ2-1; the D call in the table, TRBD1, was not verified against the DNA. TRBV21-1 is reported as a pseudogene. The CDR3 contains 14 residues. The CDR3 bases are TGTGCCAGCAGCCCCCAGGGGTGGGGCAATGAGCAGTTCTTC. It yields the protein CASSPQGWGNEQFF.

The rearrangement uses TRBV7-9 and TRBJ2-1; unclear D gene. Trimming cost V 1 base and J 10 bases, with 8 bases left between them. This CDR3 spans 12 amino acids. Germline V gene data show CDR1 as SEHNR and CDR2 as FQNEAQ (reference sequence). The CDR3 DNA reads as TGTGCCAGCAGCTTAGAAGGAGCAGAGCAGTTCTTC. Translation gives CASSLEGAEQFF.

The chain joins TRBV5-1 to TRBJ2-7, with 8 nucleotides matching TRBD2. The length of the CDR3 is 16 residues. With V trimmed by 4 bases and J by 0 bases, 9 bases remained unmatched. Germline-derived CDR1 and CDR2 are SGHRS and YFSETQ. The CDR3 sequence is CASSPGLLAASYEQYF. For the CDR3, the DNA is TGCGCCAGCAGCCCCGGACTACTAGCGGCCTCCTACGAGCAGTACTTC.

The rearrangement links TRBV29-1 to TRBJ1-1, with D uncertain. Germline V gene sequence: CDR1 SQVTM, CDR2 ANQGSEA. The CDR3 runs to 12 residues. Trimming removed 6 bases at V and 0 bases at J, with 8 bases between. The CDR3 loop reads CSVSPLNTEAFF. In DNA form, the CDR3 reads TGCAGCGTGAGCCCCCTGAACACTGAAGCTTTCTTT.

Only one count was recorded for this clone. This chain joins TRBV19 and TRBJ1-1; a weak D match, TRBD1 (5 bases). Germline V gives CDR1 LNHDA, CDR2 SQIVND (reference sequence). V was cut by 3 bases and J by 4 bases, with 9 bases left in between. The CDR3 covers 13 residues. The CDR3 bases are TGTGCCAGTAGTATCGGGGCGGGCACTGAAGCTTTCTTT. Its protein is CASSIGAGTEAFF.

The J gene is TRBJ2-1, the V gene TRBV6-6; 7 nucleotides line up with TRBD2. The length of the CDR3 is 13 residues. CDR1 and CDR2 from the germline V gene are MNHNY and SVGAGI (reference sequence). The V segment lost 9 bases and the J segment 2 bases; nucleotides outside the gene matches: 4. CDR3 in amino acids: CASGTTTYNEQFF. The CDR3, as DNA: TGTGCCAGTGGGACTACAACCTACAATGAGCAGTTCTTC.

The V gene is TRBV4-3, the J gene TRBJ1-2, with 10 bases aligning to TRBD1. J gave up 8 bases and V 1 base, and 13 bases lay outside the gene matches. The CDR3 is 17 residues long. Per the germline V gene, CDR1 is LGHNA and CDR2 is YSLEER. DNA for the CDR3: TGCGCCAGCAGCCAAGGCTTTATCCGGACAGGGGGTAGGGGCTACACCTTC. It codes for CASSQGFIRTGGRGYTF.

This chain links TRBV5-5 with TRBJ1-5; D call uncertain. The ends were cut back, 1 base at V and 7 bases at J, with 15 bases in the middle. Per germline, CDR1 SGHKS and CDR2 YYEKEE (reference sequence). This CDR3 contains 15 residues. The CDR3 sequence: CASSLRLGSPQPQHF. CDR3 DNA: TGTGCCAGCAGCTTGAGGTTGGGGTCCCCCCAGCCCCAGCATTTT. The full variable domain, with the rest looked up from reference TRBV5-5 and TRBJ1-5, is DAGVTQSPTHLIKTRGQQVTLRCSPISGHKSVSWYQQVLGQGPQFIFQYYEKEERGRGNFPDRFSARQFPNYSSELNVNALLLGDSALYLCASSLRLGSPQPQHFGDGTRLSIL.

This rearrangement joins TRBV11-1 to TRBJ2-1, with unresolved D. V lost 6 bases and J lost 2, with 17 bases in between. Germline V gene data show CDR1 as SGHAT and CDR2 as FQDESV (reference sequence). This CDR3 is built from 16 residues. CDR3 coding DNA: TGTGCCAGCAGTTCCGACTTTTTCCCCACCTACAATGAGCAGTTCTTC. It codes for CASSSDFFPTYNEQFF. Full variable domain (missing parts from reference TRBV11-1 and TRBJ2-1): EAEVAQSPRYKITEKSQAVAFWCDPISGHATLYWYRQILGQGPELLVQFQDESVVDDSQLPKDRFSAERLKGVDSTLKIQPAELGDSAMYLCASSSDFFPTYNEQFFGPGTRLTVL.

The chain joins TRBV19 to TRBJ2-1; 9 nucleotides line up with TRBD2. J lost 7 bases, V lost 5 bases, and 6 bases had no gene match. The CDR3 extends over 14 amino acids. The germline gives CDR1 LNHDA, CDR2 SQIVND (reference sequence). As DNA, the CDR3 is TGTGCCAGTAGTTTGGGACTAGCCGTAAATGAGCAGTTCTTC. Protein sequence: CASSLGLAVNEQFF. Full variable domain (remainder filled in from reference TRBV19 and TRBJ2-1): DGGITQSPKYLFRKEGQNVTLSCEQNLNHDAMYWYRQDPGQGLRLIYYSQIVNDFQKGDIAEGYSVSREKKESFPLTVTSAQKNPTAFYLCASSLGLAVNEQFFGPGTRLTVL.

The chain recombines TRBV6-1 with TRBJ1-2, with TRBD1 matching 12 bases. The CDR3 totals 15 residues. The germline gives CDR1 MNHNS, CDR2 SASEGT. V gave up 6 bases and J gave up 7 bases; unmatched junction bases: 9. CDR3 DNA sequence: TGTGCCAGCAGCGTGACGGGACAGGGGGCGCGTGGCTACACCTTC. This gives the protein CASSVTGQGARGYTF.

The rearrangement uses TRBV28 and TRBJ2-2; D is ambiguous. Trimming removed 7 bases from V and 4 bases from J, with 7 bases in between. CDR3 size: 12 residues. Germline lookup yields CDR1 MDHEN and CDR2 SYDVKM. The CDR3, as DNA: TGTGCCAGCATGGCCCTCACCGGGGAGCTGTTTTTT. Translating it yields CASMALTGELFF.

CDR3 region: CASSSGQQETQYF. The CDR3 DNA reads as TGTGCCAGCAGCTCCGGACAGCAAGAGACCCAGTACTTC. The V gene is TRBV7-8, the J gene TRBJ2-5; D possibly corresponds to TRBD1 (6 bases). CDR1 and CDR2 from the germline V gene are SGHVS and FQNEAQ. Trimming pared 4 bases from V and 2 bases from J, leaving 8 bases between. This CDR3 has 13 amino acids.

This clone appeared a single time. The gene calls are TRBV19 and TRBJ2-5; the D gene is possibly TRBD2 (5 bases). The V gene's germline CDR1 is LNHDA and CDR2 SQIVND (reference sequence). Trimming left V 3 bases short and J 7 bases short, with 15 bases between. The CDR3 sequence is 14 residues long. Written as DNA, the CDR3 is TGTGCCAGTAGTATCGACTACTACCGTGGGACCCAGTACTTC. It specifies CASSIDYYRGTQYF.

The chain joins TRBV7-2 to TRBJ2-7; D remains unclear. The ends were cut back, 0 bases at V and 4 bases at J, with 7 bases in the middle. The CDR3 length is 13 residues. Germline CDR1 and CDR2: SGHTA and FQGNSA. DNA of the CDR3: TGTGCCAGCAGCTTAGCGTCGGTTTACGAGCAGTACTTC. Translation gives CASSLASVYEQYF.

The chain recombines TRBV4-3 with TRBJ2-2, with 11 positions matching TRBD1. The germline CDR1 and CDR2 sequences are LGHNA and YSLEER. V was pared by 4 bases and J by 5 bases, with 9 bases of the junction left unmatched. CDR3 length: 17 amino acids. CDR3 in amino acids: CASSPSRGTGGTGELFF. The CDR3 region has the DNA TGCGCCAGCAGCCCAAGCCGGGGGACAGGGGGGACCGGGGAGCTGTTTTTT.

The chain carries TRBV4-3 and TRBJ2-1; a possible D gene is TRBD1 (5 bases). This CDR3 has 17 amino acids. The germline V and J ends were trimmed by 3 bases and 1 base, with 16 bases remaining between them. Germline V gene sequence: CDR1 LGHNA, CDR2 YSLEER. The CDR3 DNA sequence: TGCGCCAGCAGCCACAGAACCGGACAATCATCCTACAATGAGCAGTTCTTC. As protein: CASSHRTGQSSYNEQFF.

The rearrangement uses TRBV9 and TRBJ2-5, with 14 bases matching TRBD2. This CDR3 has 16 amino acids. Per the germline V gene, CDR1 is SGDLS and CDR2 is YYNGEE. V gave up 3 bases and J gave up 5 bases; unmatched junction bases: 6. The CDR3 protein is CASSATSGGAGETQYF. As DNA, the CDR3 is TGTGCCAGCAGCGCGACTAGCGGGGGGGCAGGGGAGACCCAGTACTTC. Filled out from reference TRBV9 and TRBJ2-5, the complete variable domain reads DSGVTQTPKHLITATGQRVTLRCSPRSGDLSVYWYQQSLDQGLQFLIQYYNGEERAKGNILERFSAQQFPDLHSELNLSSLELGDSALYFCASSATSGGAGETQYFGPGTRLLVL.

The chain uses TRBV9 and TRBJ1-1; D gene uncertain. The V end was cut by 0 bases, the J end by 1 base, with 4 bases between. CDR1 and CDR2 (germline): SGDLS, YYNGEE. This CDR3 comprises 13 residues. The CDR3, as DNA: TGTGCCAGCAGCGTAGAACCGAACACTGAAGCTTTCTTT. Its protein product is CASSVEPNTEAFF.

CDR3 in amino acids: CASSYSTGGGYTF. The CDR3, as DNA: TGTGCCAGCAGTTACTCGACGGGTGGAGGCTACACCTTC. J is TRBJ1-2 and V is TRBV6-5; D is uncertain. Germline CDR1 is MNHEY and CDR2 is SVGAGI. Trimming left V 0 bases short and J 8 bases short, with 10 bases between. This CDR3 spans 13 amino acids.

J is TRBJ1-2 and V is TRBV18; a possible D gene is TRBD1 (5 bases). The CDR3 consists of 15 residues. The ends were cut back, 3 bases at V and 4 bases at J, with 15 bases in the middle. CDR1 is KGHSH, CDR2 LQKENI, per germline. The CDR3 reads CASSPPMGTVYGYTF. The CDR3 nucleotides are TGTGCCAGCTCACCCCCGATGGGGACGGTCTATGGCTACACCTTC.